The clone carrying this TCR beta chain was counted only a few times. Other DNA sequences of this sample code for an identical CDR3. This sample was taken from a study of OX40 agonist ivuxolimab in advanced cancers. Study-wide context: Under the entry rules, prior anti-PD-1, anti-PD-L1 or anti-CTLA-4 therapy was allowed, and approximately 40% had some. Three patients, one with hepatocellular carcinoma and two with cutaneous melanoma, responded partially.

Patients who had autoimmune disease history or got systemic immunosuppression were left out. The germline V gene encodes CDR1 SGHKS and CDR2 YYEKEE (reference sequence). V shed 0 bases and J shed 7 bases, with 16 bases lying between them. There are 16 residues in the CDR3. Only in-frame clones appear in the TCRdb table, and some are missing; sequencing was by immunoSEQ multiplex PCR. Of over 55,000 clones listed, around four fifths are singletons. The material was CD4+ or CD8+ T cells sorted from blood, obtained in a trial of the OX40 agonist ivuxolimab. The chain has TRBV5-5 and TRBJ1-4, with a tentative D call TRBD1 (5 bases). The sequence was obtained from an adult with an advanced solid tumor such as melanoma, head and neck, liver or kidney cancer. DNA for the CDR3: TGTGCCAGCAGCTTGGCCGGGGGAACAGGAGGTGAAAAACTGTTTTTT. Residues: CASSLAGGTGGEKLFF.